Sequencing of this T cell receptor (beta chain) was carried out in a study of shared clonotypes between healthy human individuals. Study-wide results and limits: Since donors were few, the genetic and exposure-history diversity represented was limited.

Worth noting for this clone: Its antigen is undetermined.

V was trimmed by 0 bases and J by 7 bases, leaving 8 bases between them. The CDR3 has 13 amino acids. Germline-derived CDR1 and CDR2 are SGHRS and YFSETQ. A CD45RA+ naive subset and a CD45RA-negative memory subset were split from CD4+ cells. TCRdb's copy holds only in-frame clones and misses some; the assay was immunoSEQ multiplex PCR. The sample carries over a million clones, around 76% recorded once. The sequence was obtained from a man between 18 and 29 years old in good health. V gene TRBV5-1 combines with J gene TRBJ2-1; D unresolved. The sequenced sample consisted of memory CD4+ T cells sorted from blood. Described subset: CD45RA-negative fraction. The CDR3 loop is CASSLVGQNEQFF. The CDR3 DNA is TGCGCCAGCAGCTTGGTTGGTCAGAATGAGCAGTTCTTC.